This T cell receptor beta chain was recovered during a study of molecular identifiers for immune sequencing clone quantification. Study-wide results and limits: With a barcode shared among identical TCR molecules, highly expanded clone sizes could be underestimated. Among effectors, clones above 20 RNA copies held over 98% of molecules; among naive cells, under 1%.

A few counts support this clonotype. Its matching antigen is unknown. Germline CDR1 and CDR2: MDHEN and SYDVKM. The V and J ends lost 5 bases and 8 bases, in that order; junction bases with no gene match: 8. The CDR3 extends over 16 amino acids. Sorted cells numbering about 19,000 to 1,100,000, with 10%, 30% or 50% RNA, yielded the naive CD8 libraries. Naive CD8 T cells were picked out by sorting for CD8+CD4-CCR7+CD45RA+. TCRdb reprocessed the PCR reads via MiXCR and lists one record per CDR3 protein. The table has about 320,000 distinct CDR3 sequences, roughly a quarter seen once. The receptor's source is a human donor in good health. Some libraries in this study had Jurkat cell RNA spiked in. V is TRBV28 and J is TRBJ2-1; 14 bases agree with TRBD2. Material: naive CD8+ T cells from blood, with Jurkat cell RNA spiked in. The subset is: FACS-sorted CD8+CD4-CCR7+CD45RA+ naive T cells. The CDR3 protein is CASSLQTSGRVDEQFF. CDR3 bases: TGTGCCAGCAGTCTTCAGACTAGCGGGAGGGTGGATGAGCAGTTCTTC.